This T cell receptor (beta chain) is drawn from a study of CD8 T cells in ankylosing spondylitis. Germline loops: CDR1 SGDLS, CDR2 YYNGEE. The CDR3 extends over 16 amino acids. Trimming shortened V by 4 bases and J by 0 bases, and 11 bases separated the two germline ends. This clonotype was detected ten times or more. The antigen is not known. Making the TCR beta libraries involved quantitative 5'-RACE with molecular barcodes. TCRdb fed the 5' RACE reads into MiXCR, producing one record per CDR3 protein. The sample records 39,000 or so distinct CDR3 sequences, roughly 3% being singletons. Whole-study results and caveats: A TCR beta motif of about eight highly homologous variants seemed to mark ankylosing spondylitis blood. Prior literature has documented some motif variants in synovial fluid and blood from reactive arthritis. The study looked at matched synovial fluid samples from ankylosing spondylitis patients. Disease-linked clones were reported to be significantly enriched there.

The TCR was taken from a male donor with ankylosing spondylitis or in good health (not recorded which). The material sequenced was blood, either unsorted or a sorted T cell fraction (not recorded which). This rearrangement joins TRBV9 to TRBJ2-6; tentatively, D is TRBD2 (6 bases). CDR3 in DNA: TGTGCCAGCAGCAATGCCGGGGGCTCTGGGGCCAACGTCCTGACTTTC. Translating it yields CASSNAGGSGANVLTF.